Sequencing of this T cell receptor (beta chain) was carried out in a study of T cell responses to AZD1222 COVID-19 vaccine. There are 11 residues in the CDR3. V was shortened by 9 bases and J by 6 bases, with 11 bases between the two germline ends. Germline V gene sequence: CDR1 WNHNN, CDR2 SYGVQD (reference sequence). The table came from immunoSEQ multiplex PCR; TCRdb's copy has only in-frame clones and leaves some out. Of around 200,000 clones detected, around 93% appear once; the ten largest clones hold roughly 1%. The chain joins TRBV10-1 to TRBJ1-1; D is possibly TRBD1 (6 bases). The receptor was isolated from an adult who received the MenACWY meningococcal vaccine as a control. The starting material was peripheral blood, obtained 28 days after the second dose of the MenACWY control vaccine. CDR3 coding DNA: TGCGCCAGTTCGACAGGCGCTGAAGCTTTCTTT. Its protein product is CASSTGAEAFF.